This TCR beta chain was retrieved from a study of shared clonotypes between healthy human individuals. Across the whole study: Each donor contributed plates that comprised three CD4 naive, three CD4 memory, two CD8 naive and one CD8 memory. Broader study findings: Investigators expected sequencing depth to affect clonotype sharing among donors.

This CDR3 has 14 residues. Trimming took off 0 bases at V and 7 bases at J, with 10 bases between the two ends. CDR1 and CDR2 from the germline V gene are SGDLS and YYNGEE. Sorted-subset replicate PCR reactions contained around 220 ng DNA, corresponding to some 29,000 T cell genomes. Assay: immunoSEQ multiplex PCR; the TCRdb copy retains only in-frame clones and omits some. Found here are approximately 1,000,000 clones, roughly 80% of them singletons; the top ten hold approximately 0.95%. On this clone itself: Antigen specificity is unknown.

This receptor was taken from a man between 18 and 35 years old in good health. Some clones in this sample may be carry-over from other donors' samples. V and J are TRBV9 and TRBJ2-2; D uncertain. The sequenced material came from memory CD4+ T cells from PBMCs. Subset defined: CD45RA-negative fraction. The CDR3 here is CASSVASVVGELFF. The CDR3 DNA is TGTGCCAGCAGCGTAGCTTCGGTTGTCGGGGAGCTGTTTTTT.